The T cell receptor (beta chain) under discussion was sequenced for a study of breast tumors, draining lymph nodes, adjacent tissues. Findings and caveats of the study: Findings are consistent with lymph node origin and intratumoral expansion of most tumor T cells. Compared with lymph nodes, tumors were less diverse; compared with nontumor tissue, more.

A few counts support this clonotype. Its antigen remains unknown. TCRdb processed the multiplex PCR reads anew with MiXCR; each CDR3 protein has one entry. The table has 150,000 to 200,000 distinct CDR3 sequences, 30% to 35% seen once. Germline V gene lookup returns CDR1 SGHAT and CDR2 FQNNGV. The length of the CDR3 is 12 residues. The V gene lost 0 bases and the J gene lost 5 bases, with 4 bases spanning the gap. Samples came from axillary lymph nodes draining the breast cancer. This sequence originates from a female donor with breast cancer. Some clones in this sample may be carry-over from other donors' samples. Sequencing was performed on axillary lymph node tissue. This chain links TRBV11-2 with TRBJ1-1; no clear D. The CDR3: CASSLELTEAFF. For the CDR3, the DNA is TGTGCCAGCAGCTTAGAACTTACTGAAGCTTTCTTT.